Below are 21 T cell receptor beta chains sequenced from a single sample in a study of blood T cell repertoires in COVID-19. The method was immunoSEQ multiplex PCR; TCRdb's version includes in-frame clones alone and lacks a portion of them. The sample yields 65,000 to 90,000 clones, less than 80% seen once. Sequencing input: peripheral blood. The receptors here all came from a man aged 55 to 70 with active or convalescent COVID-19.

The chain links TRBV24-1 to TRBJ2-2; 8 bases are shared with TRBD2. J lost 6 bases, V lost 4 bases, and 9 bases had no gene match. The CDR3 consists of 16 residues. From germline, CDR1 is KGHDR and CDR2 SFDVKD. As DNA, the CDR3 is TGTGCCACCAGTGACCTAGCGGGTTCCCCCTCCGGGGAGCTGTTTTTT. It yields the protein CATSDLAGSPSGELFF.

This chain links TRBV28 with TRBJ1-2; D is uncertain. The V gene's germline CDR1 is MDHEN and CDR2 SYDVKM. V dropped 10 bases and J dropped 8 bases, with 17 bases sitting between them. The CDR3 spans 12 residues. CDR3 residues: CAILRGSRGYTF. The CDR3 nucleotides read TGTGCCATCCTGCGGGGAAGTCGGGGCTACACCTTC.

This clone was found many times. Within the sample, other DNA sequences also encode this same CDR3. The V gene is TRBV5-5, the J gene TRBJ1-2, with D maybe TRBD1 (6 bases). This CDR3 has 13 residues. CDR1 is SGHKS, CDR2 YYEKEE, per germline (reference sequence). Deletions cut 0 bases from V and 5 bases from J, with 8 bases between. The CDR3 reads CASSLGTDYGYTF. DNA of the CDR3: TGTGCCAGCAGCTTGGGGACAGATTATGGCTACACCTTC.

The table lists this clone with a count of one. The CDR3 reads CASPRQGENTIYF. CDR3 coding DNA: TGTGCCAGCCCGAGGCAGGGGGAAAACACCATATATTTT. This chain joins TRBV12-3 or TRBV12-4 and TRBJ1-3; 7 bases are a match to TRBD1. The trim removed 8 bases at V and 6 bases at J, leaving 7 bases unmatched. CDR3 length equals 13 residues.

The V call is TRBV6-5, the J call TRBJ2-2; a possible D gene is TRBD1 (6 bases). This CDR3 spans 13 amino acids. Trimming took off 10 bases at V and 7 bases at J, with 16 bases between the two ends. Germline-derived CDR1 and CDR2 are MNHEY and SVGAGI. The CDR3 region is CAKDSYRGGELFF. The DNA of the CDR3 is TGTGCCAAGGACAGTTATAGGGGCGGGGAGCTGTTTTTT.

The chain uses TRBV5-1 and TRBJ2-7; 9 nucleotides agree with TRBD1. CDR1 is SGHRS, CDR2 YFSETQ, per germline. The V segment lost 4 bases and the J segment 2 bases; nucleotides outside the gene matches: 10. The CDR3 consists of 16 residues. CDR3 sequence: CASSPNAGTGTYEQYF. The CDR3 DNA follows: TGCGCCAGCAGCCCAAATGCCGGGACAGGGACCTACGAGCAGTACTTC.

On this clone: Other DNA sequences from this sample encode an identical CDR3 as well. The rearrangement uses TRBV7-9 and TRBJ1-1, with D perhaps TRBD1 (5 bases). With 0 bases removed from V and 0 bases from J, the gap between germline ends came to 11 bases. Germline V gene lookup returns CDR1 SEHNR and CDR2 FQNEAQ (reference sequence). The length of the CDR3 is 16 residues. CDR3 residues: CASSLALAGMNTEAFF. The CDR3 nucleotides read TGTGCCAGCAGCTTAGCCCTTGCAGGGATGAACACTGAAGCTTTCTTT.

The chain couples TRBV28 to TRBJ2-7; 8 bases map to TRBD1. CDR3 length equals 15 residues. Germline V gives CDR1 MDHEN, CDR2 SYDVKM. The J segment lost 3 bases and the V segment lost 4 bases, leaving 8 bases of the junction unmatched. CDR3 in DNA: TGTGCCAGCAGTTCCCTGACAGGGGCTTTCTACGAGCAGTACTTC. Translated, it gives CASSSLTGAFYEQYF.

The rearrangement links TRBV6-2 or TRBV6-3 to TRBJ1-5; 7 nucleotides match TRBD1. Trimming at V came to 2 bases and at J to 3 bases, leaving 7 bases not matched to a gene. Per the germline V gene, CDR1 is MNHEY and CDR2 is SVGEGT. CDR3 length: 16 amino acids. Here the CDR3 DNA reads TGTGCCAGCAGTTACCGGACAGGACACTTCAATCAGCCCCAGCATTTT. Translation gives CASSYRTGHFNQPQHF.

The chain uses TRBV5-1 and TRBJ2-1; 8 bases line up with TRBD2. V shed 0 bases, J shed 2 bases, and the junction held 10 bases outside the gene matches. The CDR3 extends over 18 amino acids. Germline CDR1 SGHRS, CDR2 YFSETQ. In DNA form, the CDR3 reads TGCGCCAGCAGCTTGGCGCCCCTTACTAGCGGAACCTACAATGAGCAGTTCTTC. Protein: CASSLAPLTSGTYNEQFF.

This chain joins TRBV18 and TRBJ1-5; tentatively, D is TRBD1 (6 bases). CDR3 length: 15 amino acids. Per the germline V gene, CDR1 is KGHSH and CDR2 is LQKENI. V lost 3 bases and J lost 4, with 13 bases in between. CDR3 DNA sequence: TGTGCCAGCTCACCTAGACAGGCGAATAATCAGCCCCAGCATTTT. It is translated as CASSPRQANNQPQHF.

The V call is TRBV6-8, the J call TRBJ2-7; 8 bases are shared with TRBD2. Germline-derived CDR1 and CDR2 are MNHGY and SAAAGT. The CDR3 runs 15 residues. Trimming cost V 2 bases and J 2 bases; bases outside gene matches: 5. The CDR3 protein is CASSYIGGGAYEQYF. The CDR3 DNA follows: TGTGCCAGCAGTTACATCGGGGGGGGTGCCTACGAGCAGTACTTC.

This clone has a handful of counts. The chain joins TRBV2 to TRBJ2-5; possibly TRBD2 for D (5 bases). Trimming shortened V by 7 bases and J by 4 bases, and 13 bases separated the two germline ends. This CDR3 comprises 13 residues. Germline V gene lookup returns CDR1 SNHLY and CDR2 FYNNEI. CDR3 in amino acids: CASTEVGGETQYF. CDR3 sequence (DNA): TGTGCCAGCACGGAGGTCGGAGGAGAGACCCAGTACTTC.

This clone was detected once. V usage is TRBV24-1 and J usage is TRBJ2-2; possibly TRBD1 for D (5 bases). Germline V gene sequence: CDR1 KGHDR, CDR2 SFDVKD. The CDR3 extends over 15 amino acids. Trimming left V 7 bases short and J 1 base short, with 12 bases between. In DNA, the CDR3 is TGTGCCACCAGGAGGTCTGACAGGAACACCGGGGAGCTGTTTTTT. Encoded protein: CATRRSDRNTGELFF.

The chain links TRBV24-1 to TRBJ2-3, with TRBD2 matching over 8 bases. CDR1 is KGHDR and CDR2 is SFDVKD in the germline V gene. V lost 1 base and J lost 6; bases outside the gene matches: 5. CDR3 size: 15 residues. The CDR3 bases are TGTGCCACCAGTGATTTTGCGGGGGGCCGGGATACGCAGTATTTT. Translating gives CATSDFAGGRDTQYF.

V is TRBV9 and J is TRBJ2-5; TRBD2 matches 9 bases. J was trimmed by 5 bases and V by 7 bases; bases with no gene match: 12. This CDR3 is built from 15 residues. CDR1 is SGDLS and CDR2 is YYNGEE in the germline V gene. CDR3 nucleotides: TGTGCCAGCGCTCGGGCCTGGACTAGCGAGGAGACCCAGTACTTC. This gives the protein CASARAWTSEETQYF. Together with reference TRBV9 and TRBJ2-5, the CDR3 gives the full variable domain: DSGVTQTPKHLITATGQRVTLRCSPRSGDLSVYWYQQSLDQGLQFLIQYYNGEERAKGNILERFSAQQFPDLHSELNLSSLELGDSALYFCASARAWTSEETQYFGPGTRLLVL.

The CDR3 loop is CASGTGLQETQYF. Written as DNA, the CDR3 is TGTGCTAGTGGTACGGGACTACAAGAGACCCAGTACTTC. The chain recombines TRBV12-5 with TRBJ2-5; 7 positions match TRBD2. Germline trimming cut 5 bases from V and 2 bases from J; bases unmatched to any gene: 2. The CDR3 loop spans 13 amino acids. Per germline, CDR1 LGHNT and CDR2 FRNRAP.

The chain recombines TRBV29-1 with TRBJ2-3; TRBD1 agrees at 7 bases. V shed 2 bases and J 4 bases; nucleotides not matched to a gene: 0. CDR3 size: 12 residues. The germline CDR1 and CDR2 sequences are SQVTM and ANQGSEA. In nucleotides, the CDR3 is TGCAGCGTTGAACAGGGGGCAGATACGCAGTATTTT. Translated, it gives CSVEQGADTQYF.

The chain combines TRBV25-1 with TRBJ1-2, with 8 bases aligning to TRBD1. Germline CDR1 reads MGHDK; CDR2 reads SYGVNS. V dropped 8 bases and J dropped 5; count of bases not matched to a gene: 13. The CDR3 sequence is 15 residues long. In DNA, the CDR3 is TGTGCCAGCGGGCCCGGCAGGACAGGGTCGTATGGCTACACCTTC. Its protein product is CASGPGRTGSYGYTF.

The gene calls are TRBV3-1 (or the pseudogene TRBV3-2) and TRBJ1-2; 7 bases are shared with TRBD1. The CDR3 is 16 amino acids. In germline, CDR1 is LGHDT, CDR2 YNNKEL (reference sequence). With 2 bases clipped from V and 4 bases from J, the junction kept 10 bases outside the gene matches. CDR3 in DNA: TGTGCCAGCAGCCAACCCCGGGACAGTGGCGTCTATGGCTACACCTTC. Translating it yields CASSQPRDSGVYGYTF.

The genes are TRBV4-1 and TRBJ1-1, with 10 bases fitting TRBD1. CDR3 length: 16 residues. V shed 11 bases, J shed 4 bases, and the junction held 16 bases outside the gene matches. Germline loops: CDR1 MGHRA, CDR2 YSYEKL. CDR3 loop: CARHPGQGTLGTEAFF. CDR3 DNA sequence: TGCGCCCGACATCCGGGACAGGGGACCCTCGGCACTGAAGCTTTCTTT.